The 25 T cell receptor beta chains listed next were all sequenced from one sample in a study of post-analysis software for immune sequencing data. Findings and limits, study-wide: There were roughly 5 TRBV segments more frequent in patients than controls, and TRBV5-6, TRBV5-1 and TRBV20-1 were among them.

No antigen has been assigned to these receptors. Unique-molecular-identifier-tagged TCR beta cDNA libraries were used. TCRdb itself ran the PCR reads through MiXCR, one entry per CDR3 protein. Here the sample spans 180,000 or so distinct CDR3 sequences, approximately 29% being singletons. Material for sequencing was blood. All receptors derive from a girl under 18 with multiple sclerosis.

The rearrangement links TRBV20-1 to TRBJ1-4, with unresolved D. Germline values: CDR1 DFQATT, CDR2 SNEGSKA (reference sequence). V was shortened by 0 bases and J by 8 bases, with 13 bases between the two germline ends. The CDR3 has 14 amino acids. This CDR3 is CSARDPQVGEKLFF. The CDR3 DNA reads as TGCAGTGCTAGAGATCCCCAGGTTGGGGAAAAACTGTTTTTT.

The gene calls are TRBV7-3 and TRBJ2-3; the D gene could be TRBD1 or TRBD2 (5 bases each). CDR1 is SGHTA, CDR2 FQGTGA, per germline. The CDR3 is made up of 14 amino acids. V lost 0 bases and J lost 4, with 8 bases in between. The CDR3 DNA follows: TGTGCCAGCAGCTTAACAAGGGGAGCAGATACGCAGTATTTT. Translation: CASSLTRGADTQYF.

The V call is TRBV27, the J call TRBJ2-2; 7 bases are a match to TRBD2. Germline loops: CDR1 MNHEY, CDR2 SMNVEV (reference sequence). This CDR3 region has 15 residues. Unmatched junction bases numbered 8, after V lost 3 bases and J lost 7 bases. The DNA for the CDR3 is TGTGCCAGCAGTTTTGGGGGGGGGTATGTCGGGGAGCTGTTTTTT. This encodes CASSFGGGYVGELFF.

On this clonotype itself: Sequence at one end of the junction differs from germline and may be a read error. This chain links TRBV5-1 with TRBJ2-7, with no clear D. The germline gives CDR1 SGHRS, CDR2 YFSETQ. This CDR3 region has 15 residues. The CDR3: CASGLAGERVSKQYF. In DNA, the CDR3 is TGCGCCAGCGGCTTGGCCGGCGAGCGTGTCTCCAAGCAGTACTTC.

This clonotype was found once. Because the CDR3 is missing its conserved closing phenylalanine or tryptophan, this is likely a read error. The CDR3 DNA reads as TGCAGTGCTAGAGATTCCGGGGAATATAATTCACCCCTCCACTTG. This codes for CSARDSGEYNSPLHL. V is TRBV20-1 and J is TRBJ1-6; D not certain. This CDR3 is 15 amino acids long. Germline values: CDR1 DFQATT, CDR2 SNEGSKA (reference sequence). Trimming stripped 0 bases from V and 4 bases from J, with 10 bases between.

There are many counts of this clonotype. J is TRBJ2-7 and V is TRBV7-3; D not resolved. V shed 2 bases and J shed 2 bases, with 7 bases lying between them. This CDR3 is built from 13 residues. Germline-derived CDR1 and CDR2 are SGHTA and FQGTGA. The CDR3 here is CASSLGLAYEQYF. The DNA of the CDR3 is TGTGCCAGCAGCTTAGGGCTAGCCTACGAGCAGTACTTC.

The table lists this clonotype with many counts. The chain joins TRBV28 to TRBJ2-7; 7 bases align to TRBD1. CDR1 is MDHEN and CDR2 is SYDVKM in the germline V gene. V was clipped by 6 bases and J by 3 bases; unmatched bases: 5. The length of the CDR3 is 13 residues. The CDR3: CASRTGYFYEQYF. CDR3 bases: TGTGCCAGCAGGACAGGGTACTTCTACGAGCAGTACTTC.

This chain connects TRBV19 to TRBJ1-5; D not resolved. The CDR3 extends over 13 amino acids. V gave up 5 bases and J gave up 1 base, with 6 bases separating them. CDR1 LNHDA and CDR2 SQIVND come from the germline V gene (reference sequence). The CDR3 loop is CASSPTSNQPQHF. CDR3 bases: TGTGCCAGTAGTCCCACCAGCAATCAGCCCCAGCATTTT.

Many counts were recorded for this clonotype. This CDR3 is CASSATGAETQYF. The CDR3 bases are TGTGCCAGCAGTGCGACTGGGGCAGAGACCCAGTACTTC. The rearrangement uses TRBV25-1 and TRBJ2-5; a possible D gene is TRBD1 (5 bases). Trimming left V 4 bases short and J 4 bases short, with 10 bases between. There are 13 residues in the CDR3. Germline V gene lookup returns CDR1 MGHDK and CDR2 SYGVNS.

About this clonotype: Since a much larger clone is just one base distant, this may be a read error. The J gene is TRBJ2-7, the V gene TRBV30; D call uncertain. The CDR3 length is 11 residues. Per the germline V gene, CDR1 is GTSNPN and CDR2 is SVGIG (reference sequence). The V gene lost 1 base and the J gene lost 7 bases, with 8 bases spanning the gap. The CDR3 protein is CAWSENNEQYF. CDR3 sequence (DNA): TGTGCCTGGAGTGAAAACAATGAGCAGTACTTC.

This clonotype was seen a handful of times. This chain connects TRBV20-1 to TRBJ1-6; D gene ambiguous. The CDR3 is 15 amino acids. Per germline, CDR1 DFQATT and CDR2 SNEGSKA (reference sequence). Trimming removed 6 bases from V and 2 bases from J, with 14 bases in between. The CDR3 here is CSATPGGAYNSPLHF. The CDR3, as DNA: TGCAGTGCCACGCCCGGTGGGGCCTATAATTCACCCCTCCACTTT.

This clonotype was detected only a few times. This may be a read error: a much more frequent sequence differs by one nucleotide. The genes are TRBV6-4 and TRBJ2-1; 12 bases map to TRBD2. The J call may be faulty, since TRBJ2-7 better matches the DNA end. Germline loops: CDR1 MRHNA, CDR2 SNTAGT. This CDR3 contains 15 residues. CDR3 nucleotide sequence: TGTGCCAGCAGAACTCTAGCGGGAGGGTACAATGAGCAGTACTTC. This sequence encodes CASRTLAGGYNEQYF.

This clonotype has a count of ten or more. The chain carries TRBV7-9 and TRBJ2-7; D call uncertain. Germline CDR1 SEHNR, CDR2 FQNEAQ (reference sequence). Trimming cost V 0 bases and J 5 bases, with 11 bases left between them. This CDR3 contains 14 residues. The CDR3 bases are TGTGCCAGCAGCTTAGCCGGTAGAACCGACGAGCAGTACTTC. It codes for CASSLAGRTDEQYF.

This chain joins TRBV28 and TRBJ1-4, with D maybe TRBD1 (5 bases). This CDR3 is built from 19 residues. Germline V gene data show CDR1 as MDHEN and CDR2 as SYDVKM. V dropped 6 bases and J dropped 5 bases, with 28 bases sitting between them. CDR3 residues: CASRTYGLGPSLMNEKLFF. DNA of the CDR3: TGTGCCAGCAGAACTTACGGTCTGGGGCCCTCGTTGATGAATGAAAAACTGTTTTTT.

This clonotype was counted ten times or more. The chain has TRBV6-6 and TRBJ2-5; D unclear. The CDR3 is 14 residues long. The V end lost 0 bases, the J end lost 5 bases, and 10 bases lay between the germline ends. CDR1 MNHNY and CDR2 SVGAGI come from the germline V gene (reference sequence). In DNA, the CDR3 is TGTGCCAGCAGTTACTCGACACTTCGGGAGACCCAGTACTTC. This translates into CASSYSTLRETQYF.

The chain is built from TRBV5-1 and TRBJ2-1; weak D call: TRBD1 (6 bases). Trimming took 0 bases from V and 2 from J, leaving 6 bases between them. This CDR3 region has 14 residues. Germline V CDR1 and CDR2: SGHRS, YFSETQ. The CDR3 reads CASSLGQAYNEQFF. The CDR3 DNA reads as TGCGCCAGCAGCTTGGGACAGGCCTACAATGAGCAGTTCTTC.

This clonotype came up once. A much larger clonotype is one base distant, so this may be a read error. The rearrangement links TRBV5-1 to TRBJ2-5; TRBD2 aligns across 7 bases. CDR1 SGHRS and CDR2 YFSETQ come from the germline V gene. This CDR3 comprises 16 residues. J gave up 11 bases and V 0 bases, and 16 bases lay outside the gene matches. CDR3 DNA: TGCGCCAGCAGCTTGGGTGCGGGAGTGTCCTACAATGAGCAGTACTTC. Amino acid sequence: CASSLGAGVSYNEQYF.

About this clonotype itself: A much bigger clone sits one base away, suggesting this may be a read error. The genes are TRBV3-1 and TRBJ2-1, with D unclear. Germline V gene sequence: CDR1 LGHDT, CDR2 YNNKEL (reference sequence). This CDR3 contains 12 residues. The CDR3 DNA sequence: TGTGCCGGCAGCCATCGGTACAATGAGCAGTTCTTC. Residues: CAGSHRYNEQFF.

This chain uses TRBV7-2 with TRBJ1-5; no definite D call. The CDR3 contains 14 residues. Trimming took off 5 bases at V and 4 bases at J, with 12 bases between the two ends. Germline CDR1 SGHTA, CDR2 FQGNSA. CDR3 nucleotide sequence: TGTGCCAGCAGCCTAGACATCTTTAATCAGCCCCAGCATTTT. Its protein is CASSLDIFNQPQHF.

This clonotype was recorded at least ten times. The chain uses TRBV12-3 or TRBV12-4 and TRBJ2-4, with D possibly matching TRBD2 (7 bases). V lost 5 bases to trimming and J lost 5 bases, with 16 bases between them. This CDR3 region has 15 residues. The CDR3 here is CASSLRGAMENIQYF. The CDR3 region has the DNA TGTGCCAGCAGTCTACGGGGGGCCATGGAAAACATTCAGTACTTC.

V gene TRBV5-1 combines with J gene TRBJ1-1; 7 bases are shared with TRBD1. Germline CDR1 reads SGHRS; CDR2 reads YFSETQ. V lost 4 bases and J lost 4; bases outside the gene matches: 4. The CDR3 has 13 residues. The CDR3 reads CASSQGQSTEAFF. The CDR3 bases are TGCGCCAGCAGCCAGGGACAGAGCACTGAAGCTTTCTTT.

The chain couples TRBV15 to TRBJ2-7; 9 nucleotides align to TRBD1. Unmatched junction bases numbered 12, after V lost 5 bases and J lost 4 bases. Per germline, CDR1 LNHNV and CDR2 YYDKDF (reference sequence). This CDR3 comprises 16 residues. The CDR3 protein is CATSGARGTGNYEQYF. Written as DNA, the CDR3 is TGTGCCACCAGCGGAGCCCGAGGGACAGGGAATTACGAGCAGTACTTC.

With respect to this clonotype: This may arise from a read error, as a much more abundant clone is one base away. The genes are TRBV20-1 and TRBJ2-7; D unclear. The CDR3 runs 13 residues. Trimming left V 7 bases short and J 7 bases short, with 20 bases between. Germline CDR1 is DFQATT and CDR2 is SNEGSKA (reference sequence). The CDR3 loop reads CSVRRPSYNEQYF. The CDR3 nucleotides read TGCAGTGTTCGCCGGCCCTCCTACAATGAGCAGTACTTC.

The sample holds a few counts of this clonotype. The chain recombines TRBV6-1 with TRBJ1-4, with D possibly being TRBD1 (6 bases). Germline lookup yields CDR1 MNHNS and CDR2 SASEGT. The CDR3 runs 14 residues. V shed 6 bases and J shed 5 bases, with 13 bases lying between them. CDR3 bases: TGTGCCAGCAGGAGGACAGCGTTGAATGAAAAACTGTTTTTT. It yields the protein CASRRTALNEKLFF.

This clonotype was detected many times. The J gene is TRBJ2-1, the V gene TRBV6-5; D possibly corresponds to TRBD2 (6 bases). Trimming left V 0 bases short and J 6 bases short, with 18 bases between. The CDR3 runs 17 residues. Per germline, CDR1 MNHEY and CDR2 SVGAGI. CDR3 region: CASSYSTGDGFFNEQFF. Written as DNA, the CDR3 is TGTGCCAGCAGTTACTCGACGGGGGACGGGTTCTTCAATGAGCAGTTCTTC.